The TCR beta chain under discussion was sequenced for a study of cytomegalovirus exposure and HLA in healthy donors. Study-wide points: The study flagged about 150 TCR beta chains as cytomegalovirus-associated. Clonal expansion was found to be greater in HLA-associated TCR beta chains than in equally common others in a later analysis. Later on, an analysis found that several of the most significant clusters appeared to be linked to common viral pathogens, which included parvovirus B19.

Remarks on this clone: Its antigen remains unknown.

The PCR used 60 Vbeta and 13 Jbeta primers. Profiled with immunoSEQ multiplex PCR; TCRdb holds only in-frame clones, not every one. The sample lists some 120,000 clones; about four fifths were seen once. With V trimmed by 5 bases and J by 4 bases, 10 bases remained unmatched. CDR1 and CDR2 from the germline V gene are SGHNT and YENEEA. The CDR3 sequence is 16 residues long. The specimen was PBMCs. The genes are TRBV11-3 and TRBJ2-2; 7 bases agree with TRBD1. This TCR was sampled from a woman under 30 in good health and CMV-seronegative. CDR3 bases: TGTGCCAGCAGCCCGGTAACGAGACAGGGCACCGGGGAGCTGTTTTTT. It encodes CASSPVTRQGTGELFF.